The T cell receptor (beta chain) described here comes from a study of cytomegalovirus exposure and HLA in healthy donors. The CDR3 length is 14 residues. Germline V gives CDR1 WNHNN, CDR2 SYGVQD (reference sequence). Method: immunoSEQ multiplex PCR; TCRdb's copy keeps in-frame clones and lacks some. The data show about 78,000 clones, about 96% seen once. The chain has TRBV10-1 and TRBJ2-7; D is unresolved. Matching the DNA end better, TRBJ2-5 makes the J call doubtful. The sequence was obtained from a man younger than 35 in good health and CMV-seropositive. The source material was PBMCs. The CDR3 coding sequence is TGCGCCAGCAGTGAGTCGACCTCTAGAGAGACCCAGTACTTC. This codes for CASSESTSRETQYF.